Listed here are 16 T cell receptor beta chains from one sample, sequenced in a study of blood T cell repertoires in COVID-19. Produced via immunoSEQ multiplex PCR; TCRdb's table is partial and in-frame only. Of 200,000 to 300,000 clones listed, about 86% are singletons. Sequencing input: peripheral blood. These receptors came from a man aged 30 to 45 with active or convalescent COVID-19.

The V gene is TRBV19, the J gene TRBJ1-5, with D perhaps matching TRBD1 (5 bases). Trimming stripped 5 bases from V and 2 bases from J, with 13 bases between. This CDR3 region has 15 residues. Germline V gives CDR1 LNHDA, CDR2 SQIVND (reference sequence). Here the CDR3 reads CASSSWTSGNQPQHF. CDR3 nucleotides: TGTGCCAGTAGTTCTTGGACATCTGGCAATCAGCCCCAGCATTTT.

The J gene is TRBJ1-1, the V gene TRBV30, with D possibly matching TRBD1 (5 bases). Germline V lookup: CDR1 GTSNPN, CDR2 SVGIG (reference sequence). The CDR3 has 14 amino acids. Deletions cut 2 bases from V and 2 bases from J, with 12 bases between. The DNA of the CDR3 is TGTGCCTGGAGTTTGACAGCTGTTAACACTGAAGCTTTCTTT. Protein: CAWSLTAVNTEAFF.

The sample holds a few counts of this clone. This chain joins TRBV5-4 and TRBJ2-5, with a tentative D call TRBD2 (5 bases). The CDR3 consists of 15 residues. V dropped 0 bases and J dropped 0 bases, with 9 bases sitting between them. The germline gives CDR1 SGHNT, CDR2 YYREEE (reference sequence). The CDR3, as DNA: TGTGCCAGCAGCTTGGATCGGGGTTACCAAGAGACCCAGTACTTC. Its translation is CASSLDRGYQETQYF.

The V gene is TRBV4-1, the J gene TRBJ1-2, with D unclear. Germline V gene sequence: CDR1 MGHRA, CDR2 YSYEKL. The CDR3 is 15 residues long. V was shortened by 4 bases and J by 4 bases, with 16 bases between the two germline ends. The CDR3 loop reads CASSPPFRGGYGYTF. DNA for the CDR3: TGCGCCAGCAGCCCCCCATTTCGGGGAGGCTATGGCTACACCTTC.

J is TRBJ2-5 and V is TRBV7-2; TRBD1 matches at 7 bases. The CDR3 is 13 amino acids. J lost 2 bases, V lost 5 bases, and 2 bases had no gene match. CDR1 and CDR2 from the germline V gene are SGHTA and FQGNSA. In DNA form, the CDR3 reads TGTGCCAGCAGCGGACAGGTGCAAGAGACCCAGTACTTC. Translating gives CASSGQVQETQYF.

The gene calls are TRBV28 and TRBJ2-1; D might be TRBD2 (5 bases). This CDR3 contains 16 residues. CDR1 is MDHEN, CDR2 SYDVKM, per germline. V was trimmed by 3 bases and J by 4 bases, leaving 16 bases between them. The CDR3 region is CASSFPGLLPYNEQFF. The CDR3 nucleotides are TGTGCCAGCAGTTTTCCCGGACTGTTACCGTACAATGAGCAGTTCTTC. The full variable domain, with the rest looked up from reference TRBV28 and TRBJ2-1, is DVKVTQSSRYLVKRTGEKVFLECVQDMDHENMFWYRQDPGLGLRLIYFSYDVKMKEKGDIPEGYSVSREKKERFSLILESASTNQTSMYLCASSFPGLLPYNEQFFGPGTRLTVL.

As DNA, the CDR3 is TGTGCCAGCAGCTCCCCCGGTGTCGTCCTTGAAGCTTTCTTT. Translation: CASSSPGVVLEAFF. The chain carries TRBV7-2 and TRBJ1-1; D not resolved. CDR1 and CDR2 from the germline V gene are SGHTA and FQGNSA. Trimming removed 4 bases from V and 7 bases from J, with 16 bases in between. The CDR3 sequence is 14 residues long.

The chain carries TRBV4-1 and TRBJ1-1; TRBD1 is a possible D gene (5 bases). This CDR3 contains 13 residues. V lost 3 bases, J lost 6 bases, and 11 bases lay in between. In germline, CDR1 is MGHRA, CDR2 YSYEKL. This CDR3 is CASSHPGLAEAFF. CDR3 coding DNA: TGCGCCAGCAGCCATCCAGGGCTTGCTGAAGCTTTCTTT.

The genes are TRBV11-1 and TRBJ2-7; the match to TRBD2 covers 12 bases. Trimming cost V 2 bases and J 5 bases; bases outside gene matches: 1. Looked up from germline, CDR1 is SGHAT and CDR2 is FQDESV (reference sequence). The CDR3 runs to 14 residues. The CDR3 DNA reads TGTGCCAGCAGCTTAACTAGCGGGGGGAACGAGCAGTACTTC. Protein sequence: CASSLTSGGNEQYF. Full variable domain (missing parts from reference TRBV11-1 and TRBJ2-7): EAEVAQSPRYKITEKSQAVAFWCDPISGHATLYWYRQILGQGPELLVQFQDESVVDDSQLPKDRFSAERLKGVDSTLKIQPAELGDSAMYLCASSLTSGGNEQYFGPGTRLTVT.

The chain uses TRBV2 and TRBJ2-7, with TRBD2 identical over 15 bases. V was pared by 2 bases and J by 5 bases, with 13 bases of the junction left unmatched. Germline lookup yields CDR1 SNHLY and CDR2 FYNNEI. The CDR3 is 19 amino acids. CDR3 bases: TGTGCCAGCAGTGAAACGAGGACTAGCGGGGGGGCCGGGGACAACGAGCAGTACTTC. This codes for CASSETRTSGGAGDNEQYF. Full variable domain (remainder filled in from reference TRBV2 and TRBJ2-7): EPEVTQTPSHQVTQMGQEVILRCVPISNHLYFYWYRQILGQKVEFLVSFYNNEISEKSEIFDDQFSVERPDGSNFTLKIRSTKLEDSAMYFCASSETRTSGGAGDNEQYFGPGTRLTVT.

CDR3 in DNA: TGTGCCAGCAGGGGACTAGCGGGGAAGACCCAGTACTTC. It codes for CASRGLAGKTQYF. This rearrangement joins TRBV6-5 to TRBJ2-5, with 13 bases that match TRBD2. J was trimmed by 6 bases and V by 6 bases; bases with no gene match: 1. Germline V gives CDR1 MNHEY, CDR2 SVGAGI. The CDR3 sequence is 13 residues long.

Written as DNA, the CDR3 is TGTGCCAGCCAGGGCCAAATGAACACTGAAGCTTTCTTT. Encoded protein: CASQGQMNTEAFF. J is TRBJ1-1 and V is TRBV12-3 or TRBV12-4; D perhaps matches TRBD1 (5 bases). V shed 8 bases and J shed 0 bases, with 10 bases lying between them. CDR3 length: 13 amino acids.

The genes are TRBV5-5 and TRBJ2-2; D is possibly TRBD1 (5 bases). This CDR3 contains 15 residues. The germline V gene has CDR1 SGHKS and CDR2 YYEKEE (reference sequence). Between the trimmed V and J ends, which lost 6 bases and 4 bases, there was a span of 16 bases. The CDR3, as DNA: TGTGCCAGCATAGCAGGGTCAGTGAGCACCGGGGAGCTGTTTTTT. The encoded protein is CASIAGSVSTGELFF. Together with reference TRBV5-5 and TRBJ2-2, the CDR3 gives the full variable domain: DAGVTQSPTHLIKTRGQQVTLRCSPISGHKSVSWYQQVLGQGPQFIFQYYEKEERGRGNFPDRFSARQFPNYSSELNVNALLLGDSALYLCASIAGSVSTGELFFGEGSRLTVL.

J is TRBJ2-3 and V is TRBV6-1; 13 positions agree with TRBD2. The CDR3 covers 15 residues. With 3 bases clipped from V and 5 bases from J, the junction kept 2 bases outside the gene matches. Germline V gene lookup returns CDR1 MNHNS and CDR2 SASEGT. The chain's CDR3 is CASSDGLAGVDTQYF. The DNA for the CDR3 is TGTGCCAGCAGTGACGGACTAGCGGGGGTAGATACGCAGTATTTT.

The V and J genes are TRBV7-2 and TRBJ1-1; no clear D gene. Germline assignment: CDR1 SGHTA and CDR2 FQGNSA. V lost 0 bases, J lost 6 bases, and 8 bases lay in between. The CDR3 sequence is 13 residues long. CDR3 sequence (DNA): TGTGCCAGCAGCTTAGCGTGGGCGTCTGAAGCTTTCTTT. Translation: CASSLAWASEAFF.

This clone is a singleton in its sample. The chain uses TRBV19 and TRBJ2-3, with TRBD2 matching over 9 bases. The CDR3 length is 17 residues. V lost 5 bases, J lost 4 bases, and 13 bases stayed unmatched. Germline V gene sequence: CDR1 LNHDA, CDR2 SQIVND (reference sequence). CDR3 amino acids: CASSLFAGGPPADTQYF. CDR3 nucleotide sequence: TGTGCCAGTAGTCTCTTCGCGGGGGGGCCCCCGGCAGATACGCAGTATTTT. The full variable domain, in which reference TRBV19 and TRBJ2-3 provide the parts outside the CDR3, is DGGITQSPKYLFRKEGQNVTLSCEQNLNHDAMYWYRQDPGQGLRLIYYSQIVNDFQKGDIAEGYSVSREKKESFPLTVTSAQKNPTAFYLCASSLFAGGPPADTQYFGPGTRLTVL.